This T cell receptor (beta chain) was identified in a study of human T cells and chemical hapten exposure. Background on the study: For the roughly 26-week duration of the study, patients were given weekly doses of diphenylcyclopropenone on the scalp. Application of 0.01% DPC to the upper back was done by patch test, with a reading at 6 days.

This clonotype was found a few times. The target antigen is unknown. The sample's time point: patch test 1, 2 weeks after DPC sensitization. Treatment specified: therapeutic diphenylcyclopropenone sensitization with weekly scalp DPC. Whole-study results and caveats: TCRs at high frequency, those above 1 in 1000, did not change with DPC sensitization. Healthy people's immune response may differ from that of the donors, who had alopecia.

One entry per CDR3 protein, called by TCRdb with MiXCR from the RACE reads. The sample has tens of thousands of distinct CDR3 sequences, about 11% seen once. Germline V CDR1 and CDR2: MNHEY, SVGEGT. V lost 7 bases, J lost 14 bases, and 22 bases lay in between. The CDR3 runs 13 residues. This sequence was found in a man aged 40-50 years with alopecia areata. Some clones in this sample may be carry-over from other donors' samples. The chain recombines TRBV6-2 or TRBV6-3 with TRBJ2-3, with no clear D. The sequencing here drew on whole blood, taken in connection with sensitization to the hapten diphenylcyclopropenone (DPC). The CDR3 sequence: CASKSSSQIKWYF. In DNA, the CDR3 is TGTGCCAGCAAGTCCAGCTCCCAAATAAAGTGGTATTTT.